Listed below are T cell receptor beta chains from one sample, sequenced in a study of T cell repertoires in cytomegalovirus infection. Antigen specificity for these receptors is unknown. TCRdb passed the reads through MiXCR, listing each CDR3 protein once. Counted here are about 830,000 distinct CDR3 sequences, less than 35% occurring once; the ten biggest clones make up 9.5% to 15%. This material consisted of cultured CD8+ T cells from PBMCs, taken from culture after CMV antigen stimulation. The receptors were sampled from a human donor in good health (CMV status not recorded). Some clones in this sample may be carry-over from other donors' samples. CDR3s include the opening cysteine and the closing phenylalanine or tryptophan. D genes are given only for firm matches. Size is omitted from some rows. Given values are once, few, many or a class for expanded clones.

CDR3	DNA	D	size	V	J
CASSRRRDTYSNQPQHF	TGTGCCAGCAGCCGAAGGAGGGACACCTATAGCAATCAGCCCCAGCATTTT	.	.	TRBV7-9	TRBJ1-5
CASGLGVWTANTGELFF	TGTGCTAGTGGTTTGGGAGTTTGGACCGCGAACACCGGGGAGCTGTTTTTT	.	.	TRBV12-5	TRBJ2-2
CASSSPGTTAVTNTEAFF	TGTGCCAGCAGCTCGCCGGGGACGACAGCGGTCACGAACACTGAAGCTTTCTTT	.	many	TRBV7-9	TRBJ1-1
CASRAWGGQVNTEAFF	TGTGCCAGCAGGGCCTGGGGGGGGCAGGTGAACACTGAAGCTTTCTTT	.	few	TRBV6-1	TRBJ1-1
CASSWGHTSYEQYF	TGTGCCAGCAGCTGGGGACACACCTCCTACGAGCAGTACTTC	.	many	TRBV5-4	TRBJ2-7
CASSYSGLDPPQHF	TGTGCCAGCAGTTACTCGGGCCTGGACCCCCCCCAGCATTTT	.	few	TRBV6-6	TRBJ1-5
CASSEKLAGGPKSSYNEQFF	TGTGCCAGCAGCGAAAAACTAGCGGGGGGCCCAAAGAGCTCCTACAATGAGCAGTTCTTC	TRBD2	many	TRBV12-3/TRBV12-4	TRBJ2-1
CASSWNARAGPNTGELFF	TGTGCCAGCAGCTGGAATGCGAGGGCGGGGCCGAACACCGGGGAGCTGTTTTTT	.	many	TRBV7-6	TRBJ2-2
CASSIDGGEDYGYTF	TGTGCCAGTAGTATAGATGGGGGAGAGGACTATGGCTACACCTTC	.	once	TRBV19	TRBJ1-2
CASSLAGLADYTDTQYF	TGTGCCAGCAGCTTAGCCGGACTAGCGGACTACACAGATACGCAGTATTTT	TRBD2	many	TRBV7-2	TRBJ2-3
CASSQIQGVGNTEAFF	TGCGCCAGCAGCCAAATCCAGGGTGTTGGGAACACTGAAGCTTTCTTT	.	few	TRBV4-1	TRBJ1-1
CASSYDRGGGYTF	TGTGCCAGCAGTTACGACAGGGGAGGCGGCTACACCTTC	TRBD1	few	TRBV6-6	TRBJ1-2
CASSDDPGGNQPQHF	TGTGCCAGCAGTGACGACCCGGGGGGCAATCAGCCCCAGCATTTT	.	.	TRBV2	TRBJ1-5
CASGFHRDFPMNTEAFF	TGTGCCAGCGGCTTCCACCGGGACTTCCCTATGAACACTGAAGCTTTCTTT	.	.	TRBV7-8	TRBJ1-1
CASSAGQGLPQHF	TGTGCCAGCAGTGCCGGACAGGGCCTACCCCAGCATTTT	TRBD1	few	TRBV25-1	TRBJ1-5
CASSGFDKNLNAPVYGYTF	TGTGCCAGCTCCGGGTTCGACAAAAACCTTAATGCCCCCGTCTATGGCTACACCTTC	.	.	TRBV18	TRBJ1-2
CASSLADRRIQETQYF	TGTGCCAGCAGCTTAGCGGACAGGAGGATTCAAGAGACCCAGTACTTC	TRBD1	.	TRBV7-9	TRBJ2-5
CASSPGTQLYQETQYF	TGTGCCAGCAGCCCCGGGACCCAGCTCTACCAAGAGACCCAGTACTTC	.	many	TRBV7-2	TRBJ2-5
CASSLFSRDSNQPQHF	TGTGCCAGCAGCTTATTTTCCAGGGACAGCAATCAGCCCCAGCATTTT	.	.	TRBV7-6	TRBJ1-5
CASSSSPGRESYEQYF	TGTGCCAGCAGTTCCTCTCCAGGGCGGGAATCCTACGAGCAGTACTTC	.	few	TRBV27	TRBJ2-7
CASSLDPGAALRAPLYGYTF	TGTGCCAGCAGCTTAGATCCAGGGGCAGCTCTGAGGGCCCCGCTTTATGGCTACACCTTC	.	many	TRBV7-2	TRBJ1-2
CASSSGTPYGYTF	TGTGCCAGCAGTTCCGGAACCCCGTATGGCTACACCTTC	.	many	TRBV7-2	TRBJ1-2
CASHLGRVGYEQYF	TGTGCCAGCCATTTGGGACGGGTGGGCTACGAGCAGTACTTC	.	.	TRBV2	TRBJ2-7
CASSFSEGKLNTEAFF	TGTGCCAGCAGCTTTTCCGAGGGAAAGCTGAACACTGAAGCTTTCTTT	.	few	TRBV5-5	TRBJ1-1
CASEVGDGAFF	TGTGCCAGCGAGGTAGGGGATGGTGCTTTCTTT	.	.	TRBV6-1	TRBJ1-1
CASRQGALAGQSSYEQYF	TGTGCCAGCAGACAAGGGGCCCTAGCGGGGCAGAGCTCCTACGAGCAGTACTTC	TRBD2	few	TRBV6-6	TRBJ2-7
CSARATSGEDLNEQFF	TGCAGTGCTAGAGCAACCAGCGGGGAAGATTTAAATGAGCAGTTCTTC	TRBD2	.	TRBV20-1	TRBJ2-1
CASSPIVIRNTIYF	TGTGCCAGCTCACCAATTGTGATTCGGAACACCATATATTTT	.	.	TRBV18	TRBJ1-3
CASSYPPETQETQYF	TGTGCCAGCAGTTACCCCCCTGAGACCCAAGAGACCCAGTACTTC	.	.	TRBV6-6	TRBJ2-5
CASSPWPRQRKNTEAFF	TGTGCCAGCTCACCATGGCCCAGACAGAGAAAGAACACTGAAGCTTTCTTT	.	few	TRBV18	TRBJ1-1
CASSYQSGGGSYEQYF	TGTGCCAGCAGTTACCAGTCCGGGGGCGGCTCCTACGAGCAGTACTTC	.	few	TRBV6-6	TRBJ2-7
CASSMTTGMNTEAFF	TGTGCCAGCAGTATGACGACAGGGATGAACACTGAAGCTTTCTTT	TRBD1	.	TRBV27	TRBJ1-1
CASSFGTEGDTQYF	TGTGCCAGCAGTTTCGGGACAGAGGGAGATACGCAGTATTTT	TRBD1	.	TRBV27	TRBJ2-3
CASSLGIRDRKTDTQYF	TGTGCCAGCAGCTTAGGGATAAGGGACAGGAAGACAGATACGCAGTATTTT	TRBD1	.	TRBV7-2	TRBJ2-3
CASSQGAGGRSNTGELFF	TGTGCCAGCTCACAGGGAGCGGGGGGCCGCTCGAACACCGGGGAGCTGTTTTTT	TRBD2	few	TRBV18	TRBJ2-2
CASSRYEPGQGGANYGYTF	TGTGCCAGCAGCCGCTATGAACCCGGACAGGGGGGAGCTAACTATGGCTACACCTTC	TRBD1	few	TRBV7-2	TRBJ1-2
CASSYFGDDETQYF	TGTGCCAGCAGTTACTTTGGGGACGACGAGACCCAGTACTTC	.	few	TRBV6-5	TRBJ2-5